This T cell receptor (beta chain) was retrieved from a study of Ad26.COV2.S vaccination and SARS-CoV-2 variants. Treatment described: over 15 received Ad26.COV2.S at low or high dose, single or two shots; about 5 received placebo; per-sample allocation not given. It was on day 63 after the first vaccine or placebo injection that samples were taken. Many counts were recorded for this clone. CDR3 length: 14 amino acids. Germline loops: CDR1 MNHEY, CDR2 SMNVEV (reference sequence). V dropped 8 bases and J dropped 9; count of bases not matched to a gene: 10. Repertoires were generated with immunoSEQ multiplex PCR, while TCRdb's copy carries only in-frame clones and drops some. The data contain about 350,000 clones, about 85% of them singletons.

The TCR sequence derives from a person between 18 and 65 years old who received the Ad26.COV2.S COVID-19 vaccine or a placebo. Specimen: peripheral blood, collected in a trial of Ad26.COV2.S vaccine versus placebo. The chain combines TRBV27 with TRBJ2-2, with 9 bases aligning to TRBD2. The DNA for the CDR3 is TGTGCCAGCCGATGGGTAGCGGGAGACCGGGAGCTGTTTTTT. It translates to CASRWVAGDRELFF.